This is a list of T cell receptor beta chains from one sample in a study of blood T cells in healthy people across ages. TCRdb reprocessed the 5' RACE reads with MiXCR, giving one entry per CDR3 protein. In the table there are roughly 1,500,000 distinct CDR3 sequences, about 35% of which are singletons. The sequenced sample was blood. The receptors shown here come from a woman between 25 and 40 years old in good health. Each CDR3 is given with its conserved first and last residue. Fields, in order: D gene, clone size, J gene, V gene, CDR3 protein, CDR3 DNA. The D gene is left open where the match is weak. Clone sizes are given selectively: once, few, many, or a class where the clone is expanded.

D: NA; size: few; J: TRBJ1-2; V: TRBV2; CDR3: CASNGGTNYGYTF; DNA: TGTGCCAGCAACGGGGGAACTAACTATGGCTACACCTTC
D: NA; size: few; J: TRBJ2-5; V: TRBV7-9; CDR3: CASSLGWYFSQLQETQYF; DNA: TGTGCCAGCAGCTTAGGATGGTACTTCAGCCAGTTACAAGAGACCCAGTACTTC
D: TRBD2; size: NA; J: TRBJ2-1; V: TRBV27; CDR3: CASSLSEGREGNEQFF; DNA: TGTGCCAGCAGTTTATCGGAGGGGCGGGAGGGCAATGAGCAGTTCTTC
D: TRBD1; size: few; J: TRBJ1-6; V: TRBV5-5; CDR3: CASSLASRTGGDSPLHF; DNA: TGTGCCAGCAGCTTGGCCTCACGGACAGGTGGGGATTCACCCCTCCACTTT
D: NA; size: NA; J: TRBJ1-1; V: TRBV27; CDR3: CASSLSKRLEAFF; DNA: TGTGCCAGCAGTTTAAGTAAACGCCTTGAAGCTTTCTTT
D: NA; size: many; J: TRBJ2-1; V: TRBV29-1; CDR3: CSVEGVRGYNEQFF; DNA: TGCAGCGTTGAAGGGGTTCGTGGCTACAATGAGCAGTTCTTC
D: NA; size: NA; J: TRBJ2-7; V: TRBV20-1; CDR3: CSASWISYEQYF; DNA: TGCAGTGCTAGTTGGATCTCCTACGAGCAGTACTTC
D: NA; size: many; J: TRBJ1-2; V: TRBV6-2/TRBV6-3; CDR3: CASSYAQGKTNYGYTF; DNA: TGTGCCAGCAGTTACGCCCAGGGGAAGACTAACTATGGCTACACCTTC
D: NA; size: few; J: TRBJ2-7; V: TRBV15; CDR3: CATSRDPPGGSYEQYF; DNA: TGTGCCACCAGCAGAGATCCCCCCGGGGGCTCCTACGAGCAGTACTTC
D: TRBD1; size: NA; J: TRBJ1-6; V: TRBV4-2; CDR3: CASSQGGTGYNNSPLHF; DNA: TGTGCCAGCAGCCAAGGGGGGACAGGGTATAATAATTCACCCCTCCACTTT
D: NA; size: NA; J: TRBJ2-1; V: TRBV7-3; CDR3: CASSLNVVDEQFF; DNA: TGTGCCAGCAGCTTAAACGTGGTGGATGAGCAGTTCTTC
D: NA; size: few; J: TRBJ1-5; V: TRBV7-2; CDR3: CASSPPGRGLSDNQPQHF; DNA: TGTGCCAGCAGCCCGCCGGGTCGGGGACTTAGCGACAATCAGCCCCAGCATTTT
D: NA; size: few; J: TRBJ2-3; V: TRBV20-1; CDR3: CSALPVGGEATDTQYF; DNA: TGCAGTGCTCTACCGGTTGGTGGGGAGGCCACAGATACGCAGTATTTT
D: NA; size: once; J: TRBJ1-2; V: TRBV28; CDR3: CANSLREYGYTF; DNA: TGTGCCAACAGTTTAAGGGAATATGGCTACACCTTC
D: NA; size: once; J: TRBJ2-3; V: TRBV7-6; CDR3: CASSTLTGTQYF; DNA: TGTGCCAGCAGTACATTAACGGGTACGCAGTATTTT
D: NA; size: NA; J: TRBJ2-2; V: TRBV9; CDR3: CASSGRQGGDTGELFF; DNA: TGTGCCAGCAGCGGAAGACAGGGAGGAGACACCGGGGAGCTGTTTTTT
D: NA; size: NA; J: TRBJ2-5; V: TRBV20-1; CDR3: CSAPGRGKGYQETQYF; DNA: TGCAGTGCTCCTGGCCGGGGAAAAGGGTACCAAGAGACCCAGTACTTC
D: NA; size: many; J: TRBJ2-7; V: TRBV10-3; CDR3: CAISGIGGNEQYF; DNA: TGTGCCATCAGTGGTATCGGGGGAAACGAGCAGTACTTC
D: NA; size: few; J: TRBJ2-6; V: TRBV15; CDR3: CATSRDPSGANVLTF; DNA: TGTGCCACCAGCAGAGATCCCTCTGGGGCCAACGTCCTGACTTTC
D: NA; size: few; J: TRBJ1-4; V: TRBV20-1; CDR3: CSARVSGAGEKLFF; DNA: TGCAGTGCTAGGGTGTCGGGGGCTGGTGAAAAACTGTTTTTT
D: TRBD2; size: NA; J: TRBJ2-4; V: TRBV9; CDR3: CASSPSGRIAKNIQYF; DNA: TGTGCCAGCAGCCCCAGCGGGAGGATAGCCAAAAACATTCAGTACTTC
D: NA; size: NA; J: TRBJ1-5; V: TRBV27; CDR3: CASSDRPHQPQHF; DNA: TGTGCCAGCAGTGACAGACCCCATCAGCCCCAGCATTTT
D: NA; size: NA; J: TRBJ1-6; V: TRBV20-1; CDR3: CRASGYNSPLHF; DNA: TGCAGGGCCAGCGGGTATAATTCACCCCTCCACTTT
D: NA; size: NA; J: TRBJ2-6; V: TRBV5-1; CDR3: CASSSSSFSGANVLTF; DNA: TGCGCCAGCAGCTCCAGTTCCTTCTCAGGGGCCAACGTCCTGACTTTC
D: TRBD1; size: few; J: TRBJ1-2; V: TRBV5-1; CDR3: CASSLQGQGDGYTF; DNA: TGCGCCAGCAGCCTACAGGGACAGGGGGACGGCTACACCTTC
D: TRBD2; size: NA; J: TRBJ2-1; V: TRBV13; CDR3: CASSSLLAGGRNEQFF; DNA: TGTGCCAGCAGCTCACTCCTAGCGGGAGGAAGGAATGAGCAGTTCTTC
D: TRBD1; size: once; J: TRBJ2-3; V: TRBV3-1; CDR3: CASSRWDRGTDTQYF; DNA: TGTGCCAGCAGCCGTTGGGACAGGGGCACAGATACGCAGTATTTT
D: TRBD2; size: NA; J: TRBJ2-7; V: TRBV5-1; CDR3: CASSYVAGGSYEQYF; DNA: TGCGCCAGCAGCTACGTAGCGGGAGGTTCCTACGAGCAGTACTTC
D: NA; size: NA; J: TRBJ2-2; V: TRBV20-1; CDR3: CSATRGGTGELFF; DNA: TGCAGTGCTACCAGGGGAGGAACCGGGGAGCTGTTTTTT
D: NA; size: NA; J: TRBJ2-2; V: TRBV4-1; CDR3: CASSQEGVADHTGELFF; DNA: TGCGCCAGCAGCCAAGAGGGAGTAGCGGACCACACCGGGGAGCTGTTTTTT
D: TRBD2; size: few; J: TRBJ2-1; V: TRBV28; CDR3: CASSNRLAGVGVEQFF; DNA: TGTGCCAGCAGCAATAGACTAGCGGGAGTCGGTGTTGAGCAGTTCTTC
D: NA; size: NA; J: TRBJ1-5; V: TRBV7-8; CDR3: CASSLAYFNQPQHF; DNA: TGTGCCAGCAGCTTAGCGTACTTTAATCAGCCCCAGCATTTT
D: NA; size: few; J: TRBJ2-7; V: TRBV20-1; CDR3: CSASGTAYEQYF; DNA: TGCAGTGCTAGTGGCACCGCCTACGAGCAGTACTTC
D: NA; size: NA; J: TRBJ1-1; V: TRBV20-1; CDR3: CSARPPDGGLNTEAFF; DNA: TGCAGTGCTAGACCTCCTGACGGCGGGTTGAACACTGAAGCTTTCTTT
D: TRBD1; size: many; J: TRBJ2-7; V: TRBV29-1; CDR3: CSVRTGEPYEQYF; DNA: TGCAGCGTGCGGACAGGGGAACCCTACGAGCAGTACTTC
D: TRBD1; size: few; J: TRBJ2-7; V: TRBV18; CDR3: CASSPSGTGIHEQYF; DNA: TGTGCCAGCTCACCGTCGGGGACAGGGATTCACGAGCAGTACTTC
D: TRBD1; size: few; J: TRBJ1-2; V: TRBV6-6; CDR3: CASSDRTGGLSSGYTF; DNA: TGTGCCAGCAGTGACCGGACAGGGGGGCTGTCTTCGGGCTACACCTTC